These T cell receptor beta chains were read from a single sample in a study of blood T cell repertoires in COVID-19. Clones were read by immunoSEQ multiplex PCR, and TCRdb kept only the in-frame ones, dropping some. The sample shows 110,000 to 150,000 clones, about four fifths of them seen only once. The sample taken for sequencing was peripheral blood. The receptors were gathered from a human donor in a cohort sampled during active COVID-19. Each CDR3 is given with its conserved first and last residue.

TRBJ2-1,TRBV7-9,CASSLGLGDRVYNEQFF
TRBJ1-6,TRBV18,CASSPLRGLDSPLHF
TRBJ2-5,TRBV5-1,CASSLRRGVEKVWSGETQYF
TRBJ1-5,TRBV28,CASSFGGRGNQPQHF
TRBJ2-7,TRBV18,CASSPPGSGTGLEQYF
TRBJ2-5,TRBV6-1,CASSEGTGAVGTQYF
TRBJ1-6,TRBV6-2/TRBV6-3,CASSTGSGSPLHF
TRBJ2-3,TRBV7-8,CASNPPGDRFTDTQYF
TRBJ2-5,TRBV2,CASSETGLGETQYF
TRBJ1-6,TRBV7-9,CASSEGGQGYRALHF
TRBJ1-2,TRBV7-9,CASSPAAQGALFGYTF
TRBJ1-1,TRBV14,CASSRTQGRANTEAFF
TRBJ2-7,TRBV5-1,CASTPPGDEQYF
TRBJ2-7,TRBV5-1,CASSLVGRSYEQYF
TRBJ2-5,TRBV4-2,CASSQGSLAGGPGETQYF
TRBJ1-1,TRBV6-6,CASSYIDSMNTEAFF
TRBJ2-6,TRBV4-2,CASSQDKALAAGANVLTF
TRBJ2-1,TRBV4-1,CASSHPTSGRASSYNEQFF
TRBJ2-6,TRBV29-1,CSAGDRGSSGANVLTF
TRBJ1-5,TRBV5-8,CASSLAGQGTFGQHF
TRBJ1-5,TRBV19,CASSIDGGFNQPQHF
TRBJ2-7,TRBV25-1,CASSGTSGVSYEQYF
TRBJ2-6,TRBV11-2,CASSFVGTRASGANVLTF
TRBJ2-4,TRBV28,CASSGWGGKNIQYF